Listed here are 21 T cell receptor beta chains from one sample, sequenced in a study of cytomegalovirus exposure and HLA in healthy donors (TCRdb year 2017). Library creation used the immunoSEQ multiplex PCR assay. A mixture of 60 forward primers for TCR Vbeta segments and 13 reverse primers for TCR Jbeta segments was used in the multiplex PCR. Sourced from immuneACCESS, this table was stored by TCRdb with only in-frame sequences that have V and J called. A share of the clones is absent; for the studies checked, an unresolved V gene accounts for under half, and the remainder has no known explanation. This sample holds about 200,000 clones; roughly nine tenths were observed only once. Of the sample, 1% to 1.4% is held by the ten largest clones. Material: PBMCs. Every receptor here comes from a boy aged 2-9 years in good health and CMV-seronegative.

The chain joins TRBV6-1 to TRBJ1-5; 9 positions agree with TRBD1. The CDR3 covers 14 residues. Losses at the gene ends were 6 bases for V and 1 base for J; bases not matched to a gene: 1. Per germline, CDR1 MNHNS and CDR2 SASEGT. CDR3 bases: TGTGCCAGCAGGGGACAGGGAAGCAATCAGCCCCAGCATTTT. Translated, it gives CASRGQGSNQPQHF.

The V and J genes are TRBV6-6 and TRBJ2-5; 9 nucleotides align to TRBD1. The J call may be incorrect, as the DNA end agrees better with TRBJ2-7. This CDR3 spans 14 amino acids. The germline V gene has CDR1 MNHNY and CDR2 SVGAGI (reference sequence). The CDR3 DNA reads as TGTGCCAGCAACGAAGGACAGGGGATATACGAGCAGTACTTC. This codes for CASNEGQGIYEQYF.

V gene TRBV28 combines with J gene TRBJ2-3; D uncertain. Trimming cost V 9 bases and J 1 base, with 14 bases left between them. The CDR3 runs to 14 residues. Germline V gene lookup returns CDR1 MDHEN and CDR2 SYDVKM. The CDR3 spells CASCLTLGTDTQYF. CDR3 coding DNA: TGTGCCAGTTGCCTCACTCTCGGCACAGATACGCAGTATTTT. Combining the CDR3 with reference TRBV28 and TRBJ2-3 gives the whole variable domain DVKVTQSSRYLVKRTGEKVFLECVQDMDHENMFWYRQDPGLGLRLIYFSYDVKMKEKGDIPEGYSVSREKKERFSLILESASTNQTSMYLCASCLTLGTDTQYFGPGTRLTVL.

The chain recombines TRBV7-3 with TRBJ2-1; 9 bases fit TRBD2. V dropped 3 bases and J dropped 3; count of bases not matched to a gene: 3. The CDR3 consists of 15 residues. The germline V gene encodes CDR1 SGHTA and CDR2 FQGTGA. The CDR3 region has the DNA TGTGCCAGCAGCTTTAGCGGGAGCGGCTACAATGAGCAGTTCTTC. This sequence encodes CASSFSGSGYNEQFF. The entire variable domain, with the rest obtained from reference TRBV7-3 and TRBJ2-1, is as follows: GAGVSQTPSNKVTEKGKYVELRCDPISGHTALYWYRQSLGQGPEFLIYFQGTGAADDSGLPNDRFFAVRPEGSVSTLKIQRTERGDSAVYLCASSFSGSGYNEQFFGPGTRLTVL.

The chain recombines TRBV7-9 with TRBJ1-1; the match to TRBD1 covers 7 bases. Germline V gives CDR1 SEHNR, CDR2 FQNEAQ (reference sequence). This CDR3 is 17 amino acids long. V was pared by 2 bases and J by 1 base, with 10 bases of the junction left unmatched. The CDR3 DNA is TGTGCCAGCAGCTTACCGGTAGGGGGCGGAGCGAACACTGAAGCTTTCTTT. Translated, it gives CASSLPVGGGANTEAFF.

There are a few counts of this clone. CDR3 region: CASSKTGSNEKLFF. In nucleotides, the CDR3 is TGTGCCAGCAGTAAAACAGGCTCTAATGAAAAACTGTTTTTT. The chain links TRBV2 to TRBJ1-4; TRBD1 might be the D (5 bases). The CDR3 loop spans 14 amino acids. V was cut by 5 bases and J by 3 bases, with 10 bases left in between. Germline V gives CDR1 SNHLY, CDR2 FYNNEI.

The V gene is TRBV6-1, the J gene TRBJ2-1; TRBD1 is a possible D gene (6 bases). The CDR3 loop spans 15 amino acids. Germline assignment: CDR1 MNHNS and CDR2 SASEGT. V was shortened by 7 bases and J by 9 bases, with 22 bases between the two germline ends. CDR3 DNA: TGTGCCAGCATACCGGTCACTCAGGGGAAGGGTGAGCAGTTCTTC. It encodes CASIPVTQGKGEQFF.

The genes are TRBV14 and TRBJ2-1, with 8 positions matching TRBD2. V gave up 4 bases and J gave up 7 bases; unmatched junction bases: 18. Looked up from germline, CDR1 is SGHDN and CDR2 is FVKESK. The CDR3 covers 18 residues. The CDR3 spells CASSRERVAGRSWNEQFF. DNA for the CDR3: TGTGCCAGCAGCCGGGAGAGAGTAGCGGGACGATCCTGGAATGAGCAGTTCTTC.

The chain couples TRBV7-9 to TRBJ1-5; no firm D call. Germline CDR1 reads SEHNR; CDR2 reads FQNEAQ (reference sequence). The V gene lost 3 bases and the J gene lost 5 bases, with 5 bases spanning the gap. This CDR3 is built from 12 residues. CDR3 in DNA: TGTGCCAGCAGCTTCGGAGATCAGCCCCAGCATTTT. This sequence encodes CASSFGDQPQHF.

Here the CDR3 DNA reads TGTGCCTGGATCCGGGTAGCGGGAGCGGGCGAGCAGTACTTC. This sequence encodes CAWIRVAGAGEQYF. The chain joins TRBV30 to TRBJ2-7, with 9 positions matching TRBD2. J lost 6 bases, V lost 4 bases, and 10 bases had no gene match. Germline CDR1 is GTSNPN and CDR2 is SVGIG (reference sequence). This CDR3 has 14 amino acids.

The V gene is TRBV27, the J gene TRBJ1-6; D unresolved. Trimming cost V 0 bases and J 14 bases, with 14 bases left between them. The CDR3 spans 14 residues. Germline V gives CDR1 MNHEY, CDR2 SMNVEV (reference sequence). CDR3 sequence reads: CASSLSGLPLTLHF. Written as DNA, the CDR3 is TGTGCCAGCAGTTTATCGGGCCTCCCTCTCACCCTCCACTTT.

The chain's CDR3 is CASSQGLRVGEQYF. The CDR3 DNA sequence: TGTGCCAGCAGCCAGGGACTCAGGGTAGGCGAGCAGTACTTC. The chain employs TRBV7-9 and TRBJ2-7, with D tentatively TRBD2 (6 bases). The germline CDR1 and CDR2 sequences are SEHNR and FQNEAQ (reference sequence). The V end was cut by 5 bases, the J end by 6 bases, with 17 bases between. The CDR3 spans 14 residues.

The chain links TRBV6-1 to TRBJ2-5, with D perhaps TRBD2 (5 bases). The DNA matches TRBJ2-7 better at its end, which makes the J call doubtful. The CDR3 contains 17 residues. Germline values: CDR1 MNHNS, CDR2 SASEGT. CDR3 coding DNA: TGTGCCAGCAGTGAACTGTTGGCCAGCGGATTATCCTACGAGCAGTACTTC. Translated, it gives CASSELLASGLSYEQYF.

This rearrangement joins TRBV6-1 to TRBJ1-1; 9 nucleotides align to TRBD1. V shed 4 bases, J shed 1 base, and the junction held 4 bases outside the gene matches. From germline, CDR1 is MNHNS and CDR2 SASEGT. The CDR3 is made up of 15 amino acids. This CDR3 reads CASSVYRGPNTEAFF. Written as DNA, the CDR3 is TGTGCCAGCAGTGTTTACAGGGGGCCGAACACTGAAGCTTTCTTT.

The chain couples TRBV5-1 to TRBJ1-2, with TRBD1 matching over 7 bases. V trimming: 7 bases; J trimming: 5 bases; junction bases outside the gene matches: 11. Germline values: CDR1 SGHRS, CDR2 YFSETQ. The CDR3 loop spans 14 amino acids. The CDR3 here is CASSGQGQRYGYTF. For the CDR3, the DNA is TGCGCCAGCTCAGGTCAGGGACAGAGATATGGCTACACCTTC. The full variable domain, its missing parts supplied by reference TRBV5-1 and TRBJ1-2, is KAGVTQTPRYLIKTRGQQVTLSCSPISGHRSVSWYQQTPGQGLQFLFEYFSETQRNKGNFPGRFSGRQFSNSRSEMNVSTLELGDSALYLCASSGQGQRYGYTFGSGTRLTVV.

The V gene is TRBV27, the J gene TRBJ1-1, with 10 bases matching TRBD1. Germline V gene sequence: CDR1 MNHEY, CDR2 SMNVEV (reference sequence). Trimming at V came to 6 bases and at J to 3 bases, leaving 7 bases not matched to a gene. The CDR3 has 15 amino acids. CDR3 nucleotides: TGTGCCAGCAGGGGACAGGGGCTCGGGGACACTGAAGCTTTCTTT. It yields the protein CASRGQGLGDTEAFF.

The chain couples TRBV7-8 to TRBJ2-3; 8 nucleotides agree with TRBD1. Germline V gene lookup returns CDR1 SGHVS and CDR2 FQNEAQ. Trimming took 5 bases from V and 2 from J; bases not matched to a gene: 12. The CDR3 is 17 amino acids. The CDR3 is CASSPLGTGAITDTQYF. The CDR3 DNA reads TGTGCCAGCAGCCCTCTCGGGACAGGAGCAATCACAGATACGCAGTATTTT.

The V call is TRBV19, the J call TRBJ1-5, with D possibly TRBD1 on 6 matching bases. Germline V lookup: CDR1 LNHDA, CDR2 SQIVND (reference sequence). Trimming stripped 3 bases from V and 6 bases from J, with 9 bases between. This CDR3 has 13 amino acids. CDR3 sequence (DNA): TGTGCCAGTAGTATGTCCAGGGGTCAGCCCCAGCATTTT. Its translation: CASSMSRGQPQHF.

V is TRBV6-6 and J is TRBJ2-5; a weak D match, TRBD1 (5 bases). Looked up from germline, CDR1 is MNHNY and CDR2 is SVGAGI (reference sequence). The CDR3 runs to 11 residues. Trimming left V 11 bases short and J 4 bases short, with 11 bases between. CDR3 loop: CALGAGETQYF. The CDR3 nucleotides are TGTGCCCTTGGGGCCGGAGAGACCCAGTACTTC.

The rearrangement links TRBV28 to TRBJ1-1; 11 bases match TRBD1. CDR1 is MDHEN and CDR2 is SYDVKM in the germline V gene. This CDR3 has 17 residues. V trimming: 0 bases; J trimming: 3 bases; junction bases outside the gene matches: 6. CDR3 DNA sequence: TGTGCCAGCAGTTTATGGGGGACAGGGGGGTGGTACACTGAAGCTTTCTTT. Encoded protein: CASSLWGTGGWYTEAFF.

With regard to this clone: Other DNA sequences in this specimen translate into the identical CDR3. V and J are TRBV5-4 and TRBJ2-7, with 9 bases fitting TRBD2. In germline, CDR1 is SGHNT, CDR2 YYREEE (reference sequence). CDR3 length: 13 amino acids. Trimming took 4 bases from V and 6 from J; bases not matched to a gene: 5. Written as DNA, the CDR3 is TGTGCCAGCAGCGGCGTGACTAGCGGCGAGCAGTACTTC. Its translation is CASSGVTSGEQYF.